The clone carrying this T cell receptor beta chain was seen ten or more times. This entry is derived from a study of Graves' ophthalmopathy and Graves' hyperthyroidism. Germline CDR1 and CDR2: SGHNT and YENEEA. V gave up 1 base and J gave up 6 bases, with 12 bases separating them. This CDR3 has 14 residues. Amplified TCR beta CDR3 regions were obtained using RNA transcripts as template. After a first-round RT-PCR with HTBI primers, a second-round multiplex PCR was run. MiXCR, applied by TCRdb to the multiplex PCR reads, yields one record per CDR3 protein. This repertoire shows hundreds of thousands of distinct CDR3 sequences, just over 15% found once; its top ten account for about 7.3%.

The specimen sequenced was peripheral blood. The rearrangement uses TRBV11-3 and TRBJ1-2; D call uncertain. The TCR sequence derives from a woman aged 18-35 years with stable Graves' hyperthyroidism. The CDR3 protein is CASSLGGTHHGYTF. The CDR3 bases are TGTGCCAGCAGCTTAGGGGGTACCCACCATGGCTACACCTTC.